This T cell receptor beta chain was recorded in a study of T cells in Graves' hyperthyroidism and ophthalmopathy. This clonotype has at least ten counts. What it recognizes is unknown. Study-level points and caveats: Researchers found most expanded thyroid clonotypes above 0.001 in blood as well.

The CDR3 sequence is 14 residues long. Trimming at V came to 6 bases and at J to 6 bases, leaving 4 bases not matched to a gene. Looked up from germline, CDR1 is MDHEN and CDR2 is SYDVKM. The study included ophthalmopathy patients with Clinical Activity Score at least 3, NOSPECS grade at least 4 and duration under 3 months. It was RNA transcripts that yielded the amplified TCR beta CDR3 regions. Initially, a first-round RT-PCR of the TCR CDR3 employed the HTBI primer set. TCRdb reprocessed the multiplex PCR reads via MiXCR and lists one record per CDR3 protein. Seen here are some 530,000 distinct CDR3 sequences, approximately 23% observed once, and the top ten hold approximately 49%.

The receptor comes from a woman between 70 and 85 years old with Graves' ophthalmopathy. The sequenced sample was blood. V and J are TRBV28 and TRBJ1-6; 8 bases align to TRBD1. This CDR3 reads CASSFGQGNSPLHF. CDR3 nucleotides: TGTGCCAGCAGCTTCGGACAGGGTAATTCACCCCTCCACTTT.